Shown below are 2 T cell receptor beta chains from a single sample sequenced in a study of cytomegalovirus exposure and HLA in healthy donors. 60 Vbeta and 13 Jbeta primers were used in PCR. TCRdb's copy holds only in-frame clones and misses some; the assay was immunoSEQ multiplex PCR. The sample lists approximately 290,000 clones, around 80% occurring once. Sequencing used PBMCs. Receptor source: a girl aged 2-10 years in good health and CMV-seronegative.

The V and J genes are TRBV16 and TRBJ1-2, with D perhaps matching TRBD1 (5 bases). V lost 1 base and J lost 6, with 6 bases in between. This CDR3 has 12 residues. The germline V gene has CDR1 KGHSY and CDR2 FQNENV. The CDR3 loop is CASSQFRDGYTF. The CDR3 DNA sequence: TGTGCCAGCAGCCAATTCAGGGATGGCTACACCTTC.

The gene calls are TRBV28 and TRBJ2-7; 9 bases map to TRBD2. This CDR3 has 14 amino acids. The germline V gene has CDR1 MDHEN and CDR2 SYDVKM. Losses at the gene ends were 1 base for V and 11 bases for J; bases not matched to a gene: 9. The CDR3 region is CASSLSGLAAREYF. The DNA of the CDR3 is TGTGCCAGCAGTTTATCGGGACTAGCAGCTAGAGAGTACTTC. Full variable domain (rest looked up from reference TRBV28 and TRBJ2-7): DVKVTQSSRYLVKRTGEKVFLECVQDMDHENMFWYRQDPGLGLRLIYFSYDVKMKEKGDIPEGYSVSREKKERFSLILESASTNQTSMYLCASSLSGLAAREYFGPGTRLTVT.